Listed below are T cell receptor beta chains from one sample, sequenced in a study of blood T cell repertoires in COVID-19. TCRdb's copy holds only in-frame clones and misses some; the assay was immunoSEQ multiplex PCR. The sample yields about 60,000 clones, approximately 80% seen once. Sequenced sample: peripheral blood. These TCRs come from a man at least 80 years old with acute or convalescent COVID-19. The CDR3 runs from the conserved cysteine through the conserved F or W.

j_call: TRBJ1-5; v_call: TRBV19; cdr3_aa: CASSPRDRGRGQPQHF
j_call: TRBJ2-2; v_call: TRBV9; cdr3_aa: CASSVVSGAGELFF
j_call: TRBJ2-3; v_call: TRBV5-1; cdr3_aa: CASSSTPPSGKTQYF
j_call: TRBJ2-2; v_call: TRBV5-4; cdr3_aa: CASSVGQNTGELFF
j_call: TRBJ2-1; v_call: TRBV30; cdr3_aa: CAWSAWESDPFF
j_call: TRBJ2-5; v_call: TRBV10-3; cdr3_aa: CAIRGGLLPVETQYF
j_call: TRBJ1-1; v_call: TRBV15; cdr3_aa: CATSRDLNTNTEAFF
j_call: TRBJ1-1; v_call: TRBV6-5; cdr3_aa: CASSYGGQGLSEAFF
j_call: TRBJ1-5; v_call: TRBV6-1; cdr3_aa: CASSGSLTNRNNQPQHF
j_call: TRBJ2-3; v_call: TRBV10-2; cdr3_aa: CASSEWPSTQYF
j_call: TRBJ1-6; v_call: TRBV6-5; cdr3_aa: CASSTLTGGHSPLHF
j_call: TRBJ1-6; v_call: TRBV3-1/TRBV3-2; cdr3_aa: CASSPRDRGNSPLHF
j_call: TRBJ2-1; v_call: TRBV21-1; cdr3_aa: CASSETPGWFSNEQFF
j_call: TRBJ1-1; v_call: TRBV18; cdr3_aa: CASSPQGAGGLAFF
j_call: TRBJ1-5; v_call: TRBV12-2; cdr3_aa: CASRLVDQPQHF
j_call: TRBJ2-3; v_call: TRBV12-5; cdr3_aa: CASGSTGQTYTDTQYF
j_call: TRBJ1-1; v_call: TRBV11-3; cdr3_aa: CASSLGTGANTEAFF
j_call: TRBJ1-1; v_call: TRBV24-1; cdr3_aa: CATRGQGRNTEAFF
j_call: TRBJ1-4; v_call: TRBV5-1; cdr3_aa: CASSGTGYNEKLFF
j_call: TRBJ2-5; v_call: TRBV21-1; cdr3_aa: CASSAQMGVTGSETQYF
j_call: TRBJ2-2; v_call: TRBV11-2; cdr3_aa: CASSLKSWLNTGELFF
j_call: TRBJ2-7; v_call: TRBV18; cdr3_aa: CASSPEAQNSYEQYF
j_call: TRBJ2-5; v_call: TRBV11-3; cdr3_aa: CASSLEFRDKTQYF
j_call: TRBJ1-6; v_call: TRBV2; cdr3_aa: CASSGQTGMVGSPLHF
j_call: TRBJ2-3; v_call: TRBV7-2; cdr3_aa: CASSGRGVGQYF
j_call: TRBJ2-3; v_call: TRBV4-1; cdr3_aa: CASSQARGGTDTQYF
j_call: TRBJ1-1; v_call: TRBV7-8; cdr3_aa: CASSYYREINTEAFF
j_call: TRBJ2-5; v_call: TRBV5-1; cdr3_aa: CASSLAAAGGRETQYF
j_call: TRBJ1-1; v_call: TRBV6-2/TRBV6-3; cdr3_aa: CASSWGQTEAFF
j_call: TRBJ2-1; v_call: TRBV19; cdr3_aa: CASRRSASGGYNEQFF
j_call: TRBJ2-1; v_call: TRBV24-1; cdr3_aa: CATSDLLRTGDTASAYNEQFF
j_call: TRBJ2-7; v_call: TRBV5-1; cdr3_aa: CASSSWTGPNEQYF
j_call: TRBJ2-7; v_call: TRBV7-2; cdr3_aa: CASSTRTGYEQYF
j_call: TRBJ2-7; v_call: TRBV11-2; cdr3_aa: CASSPWRGEQYF
j_call: TRBJ2-7; v_call: TRBV3-1/TRBV3-2; cdr3_aa: CASSPGTSGSSEQYF
j_call: TRBJ1-5; v_call: TRBV7-2; cdr3_aa: CASSSWENQPQHF
j_call: TRBJ1-6; v_call: TRBV24-1; cdr3_aa: CATSDRDRDGVRRPPLHF
j_call: TRBJ2-7; v_call: TRBV28; cdr3_aa: CASSSPRRGGVEQYF
j_call: TRBJ2-2; v_call: TRBV4-2; cdr3_aa: CASSPRTSGGAGTGELFF
j_call: TRBJ1-5; v_call: TRBV27; cdr3_aa: CASSLSAGVQPQHF
j_call: TRBJ2-1; v_call: TRBV19; cdr3_aa: CASNGQIGNEQFF
j_call: TRBJ1-1; v_call: TRBV4-2; cdr3_aa: CASSQEVGAVTEAFF
j_call: TRBJ2-5; v_call: TRBV5-4; cdr3_aa: CASSLLAGSQETQYF
j_call: TRBJ2-1; v_call: TRBV29-1; cdr3_aa: CSVVSFGDEQFF
j_call: TRBJ1-4; v_call: TRBV9; cdr3_aa: CASSRTVHTLGEELFF
j_call: TRBJ2-1; v_call: TRBV20-1; cdr3_aa: CSASGIAGNDNEQFF
j_call: TRBJ2-5; v_call: TRBV30; cdr3_aa: CAWSGPGTGGFKTQYF
j_call: TRBJ1-2; v_call: TRBV6-6; cdr3_aa: CASRGLGVDYGYTF
j_call: TRBJ2-1; v_call: TRBV24-1; cdr3_aa: CATSDGVAGEAPSYNEQFF